These 5 T cell receptor beta chains originate from one sample sequenced in a study of response to subunit inactivated influenza vaccine. TCRdb fed the RT-PCR reads into MiXCR, producing one record per CDR3 protein. The sample has approximately 500,000 distinct CDR3 sequences, 10% to 15% seen once. Sequenced material: PBMCs from blood, taken about 40 days after vaccination. The receptors derive from a man aged 50-60 years who received an inactivated influenza vaccine.

V gene TRBV5-5 combines with J gene TRBJ2-3, with D unresolved. CDR1 is SGHKS and CDR2 is YYEKEE in the germline V gene (reference sequence). V was trimmed by 5 bases and J by 2 bases, leaving 15 bases between them. The CDR3 has 15 amino acids. The CDR3 spells CASSPSAWHTDTQYF. Written as DNA, the CDR3 is TGTGCCAGCAGTCCCTCGGCCTGGCACACAGATACGCAGTATTTT.

The chain has TRBV18 and TRBJ2-1, with 13 bases fitting TRBD2. The CDR3 has 17 amino acids. Germline trimming cut 0 bases from V and 6 bases from J; bases unmatched to any gene: 5. CDR1 and CDR2 from the germline V gene are KGHSH and LQKENI. The DNA for the CDR3 is TGTGCCAGCTCACCACCCCCAACTAGCGGGGGGGTCAATGAGCAGTTCTTC. Amino acids: CASSPPPTSGGVNEQFF.

This clonotype was found many times. This sequence joins TRBV12-3 or TRBV12-4 and TRBJ1-1, with 8 bases fitting TRBD1. This CDR3 region has 13 residues. After removal of 3 bases from V and 5 bases from J, the junction contained 2 bases not matched to a gene. CDR3 loop: CASSFDRGTEAFF. The CDR3 DNA follows: TGTGCCAGCAGTTTTGACAGGGGAACTGAAGCTTTCTTT.

This clonotype occurred a few times. This chain uses TRBV6-1 with TRBJ2-2; D possibly corresponds to TRBD2 (6 bases). There are 15 residues in the CDR3. From germline, CDR1 is MNHNS and CDR2 SASEGT. V lost 6 bases and J lost 3, with 14 bases in between. CDR3 residues: CASRRRLGDTGELFF. DNA of the CDR3: TGTGCCAGCAGGCGTAGACTAGGGGACACCGGGGAGCTGTTTTTT.

This rearrangement joins TRBV4-1 to TRBJ1-1; D ambiguous. Germline CDR1 reads MGHRA; CDR2 reads YSYEKL. This CDR3 region has 13 residues. The ends were cut back, 0 bases at V and 6 bases at J, with 8 bases in the middle. In nucleotides, the CDR3 is TGCGCCAGCAGCCAAGAATGGCGGGCTGAAGCTTTCTTT. Translation gives CASSQEWRAEAFF.